Below, 19 T cell receptor beta chains from the same sample are listed, as sequenced in a study of T-cell reconstitution after alpha-beta-depleted transplantation in children. Preparing the TCRbeta library involved the use of unique molecular identifiers. One entry per CDR3 protein results from TCRdb running MiXCR on the PCR reads. This sample has about 460,000 distinct CDR3 sequences; around 10% occur once, and the top ten carry less than 15%. The sequenced sample was PBMCs, mostly from graft donor cells, obtained 180 days after TCRalphabeta/CD19-depleted stem cell transplant. All receptors come from a female patient aged 2 to 10 who had a stem cell transplant for aplastic anemia, so the T cells may come from the graft donor.

The chain employs TRBV7-2 and TRBJ1-1; D may be TRBD1 (6 bases). The CDR3 sequence is 15 residues long. V was cut by 1 base and J by 4 bases, with 13 bases left in between. Germline V gene lookup returns CDR1 SGHTA and CDR2 FQGNSA. CDR3 nucleotide sequence: TGTGCCAGCAGCTTAGAGGGTCGAGGGGGCACTGAAGCTTTCTTT. The encoded protein is CASSLEGRGGTEAFF.

The chain joins TRBV18 to TRBJ2-6; TRBD1 is a possible D gene (5 bases). The CDR3 length is 16 residues. Germline-derived CDR1 and CDR2 are KGHSH and LQKENI. V lost 2 bases and J lost 0, with 8 bases in between. For the CDR3, the DNA is TGTGCCAGCTCACCAACAAGGGGCTCTGGGGCCAACGTCCTGACTTTC. As protein: CASSPTRGSGANVLTF.

V usage is TRBV4-3 and J usage is TRBJ2-7; 9 bases match TRBD2. With 1 base clipped from V and 3 bases from J, the junction kept 1 base outside the gene matches. Germline CDR1 LGHNA, CDR2 YSLEER. The CDR3 is 14 residues long. DNA of the CDR3: TGCGCCAGCAGCCAAGGGACTAGCGTCTACGAGCAGTACTTC. Translating gives CASSQGTSVYEQYF.

The gene calls are TRBV20-1 and TRBJ2-7; D is possibly TRBD2 (7 bases). Germline CDR1 and CDR2: DFQATT and SNEGSKA (reference sequence). Trimming shortened V by 6 bases and J by 1 base, and 16 bases separated the two germline ends. The CDR3 is 14 amino acids. CDR3 coding DNA: TGCAGTGCGGGGACATCTAGCGGATCCTACGAGCAGTACTTC. Amino acids: CSAGTSSGSYEQYF.

The gene calls are TRBV12-3 or TRBV12-4 and TRBJ2-2; 10 nucleotides line up with TRBD2. The CDR3 has 15 residues. V shed 6 bases, J shed 1 base, and the junction held 2 bases outside the gene matches. The DNA of the CDR3 is TGTGCCAGCAGACGGACTAGCGGGAACACCGGGGAGCTGTTTTTT. Translated, it gives CASRRTSGNTGELFF.

The genes are TRBV25-1 and TRBJ2-2; D not resolved. Trimming took off 1 base at V and 4 bases at J, with 13 bases between the two ends. This CDR3 region has 16 residues. Germline V gives CDR1 MGHDK, CDR2 SYGVNS. CDR3 sequence: CASSEFRTATTGELFF. The DNA for the CDR3 is TGTGCCAGCAGTGAATTCCGAACAGCTACCACCGGGGAGCTGTTTTTT.

The sample holds many counts of this clonotype. CDR3 sequence: CASSPTSGRDTGELFF. The CDR3 DNA reads TGTGCCAGCAGTCCAACTAGCGGGAGGGACACCGGGGAGCTGTTTTTT. The rearrangement joins TRBV12-3 or TRBV12-4 to TRBJ2-2; 13 positions match TRBD2. This CDR3 region has 16 residues. The J segment lost 3 bases and the V segment lost 5 bases, leaving 3 bases of the junction unmatched.

This clonotype was seen more than once but under ten times. The chain employs TRBV2 and TRBJ2-5, with D possibly TRBD1 on 5 matching bases. The CDR3 has 15 amino acids. V lost 3 bases to trimming and J lost 6 bases, with 17 bases between them. The germline V gene encodes CDR1 SNHLY and CDR2 FYNNEI. DNA of the CDR3: TGTGCCAGCAGTGACAGGTCAGGGTCCGCGAAGACCCAGTACTTC. Residues: CASSDRSGSAKTQYF.

This clonotype was observed many times. This sequence joins TRBV27 and TRBJ2-1; D unclear. The CDR3 contains 10 residues. The V end was cut by 8 bases, the J end by 5 bases, with 4 bases between. Germline V CDR1 and CDR2: MNHEY, SMNVEV (reference sequence). In nucleotides, the CDR3 is TGTGCCAGCCTCGACAATGAGCAGTTCTTC. Protein: CASLDNEQFF.

Here the CDR3 DNA reads TGTGCCAGCAGTTTATCCCGTCGATGGGACAGGGCCTACGAGCAGTACTTC. Translating gives CASSLSRRWDRAYEQYF. The rearrangement joins TRBV28 to TRBJ2-7; 9 bases line up with TRBD1. V shed 1 base, J shed 2 bases, and the junction held 9 bases outside the gene matches. The CDR3 totals 17 residues. Germline loops: CDR1 MDHEN, CDR2 SYDVKM.

At least ten counts were recorded for this clonotype. DNA of the CDR3: TGTGCCAGCAGCGAGGGACAGGGATTTGCACCCCTCCACTTT. Translating it yields CASSEGQGFAPLHF. The chain links TRBV9 to TRBJ1-6; 9 bases are a match to TRBD1. The length of the CDR3 is 14 residues. V lost 3 bases and J lost 11; bases outside the gene matches: 6. The V gene's germline CDR1 is SGDLS and CDR2 YYNGEE.

This clonotype was detected ten times or more. The J gene is TRBJ1-4, the V gene TRBV28; 8 positions agree with TRBD1. CDR1 is MDHEN and CDR2 is SYDVKM in the germline V gene. This CDR3 has 14 amino acids. J was trimmed by 11 bases and V by 3 bases; bases with no gene match: 8. CDR3 DNA: TGTGCCAGCAGTTTTGGGCAGGGGGCGCGGAAACTGTTTTTT. This codes for CASSFGQGARKLFF.

Points on this clonotype: The junction departs from the called germline gene at one end, perhaps through a read error. The V call is TRBV5-1, the J call TRBJ2-1; tentatively, D is TRBD2 (6 bases). Germline lookup yields CDR1 SGHRS and CDR2 YFSETQ. This CDR3 region has 15 residues. This CDR3 reads CASTLDLAWADEQFF. The CDR3, as DNA: TGCGCCAGCACCTTGGATCTAGCGTGGGCGGATGAGCAGTTCTTC.

There are many counts of this clonotype. The rearrangement joins TRBV5-1 to TRBJ2-7, with TRBD1 as a possible D gene (5 bases). Per the germline V gene, CDR1 is SGHRS and CDR2 is YFSETQ. The V end lost 0 bases, the J end lost 6 bases, and 13 bases lay between the germline ends. This CDR3 contains 14 residues. Written as DNA, the CDR3 is TGCGCCAGCAGCTTGGGACCTGACAGTCTCGAGCAGTACTTC. Translating gives CASSLGPDSLEQYF. Drawing the rest from reference TRBV5-1 and TRBJ2-7, the complete variable domain is KAGVTQTPRYLIKTRGQQVTLSCSPISGHRSVSWYQQTPGQGLQFLFEYFSETQRNKGNFPGRFSGRQFSNSRSEMNVSTLELGDSALYLCASSLGPDSLEQYFGPGTRLTVT.

This clonotype was seen a few times. The rearrangement links TRBV7-3 to TRBJ2-1; the match to TRBD2 covers 9 bases. V lost 4 bases, J lost 2 bases, and 6 bases stayed unmatched. The CDR3 is made up of 16 amino acids. Germline assignment: CDR1 SGHTA and CDR2 FQGTGA. The CDR3 is CASSYLAGATYNEQFF. The CDR3 DNA follows: TGTGCCAGCAGCTACTTAGCGGGAGCCACCTACAATGAGCAGTTCTTC.

This clonotype occurred a few times. The rearrangement joins TRBV7-6 to TRBJ2-3; D may be TRBD1 or TRBD2 (5 bases each). CDR1 is SGHVS, CDR2 FNYEAQ, per germline. The CDR3 consists of 17 residues. V lost 0 bases and J 4 bases, leaving 17 bases between the germline ends. The CDR3 DNA reads TGTGCCAGCAGCTTAGCGTTAAGGGGCCGAGGGGCAGATACGCAGTATTTT. Its protein product is CASSLALRGRGADTQYF. Combining the CDR3 with reference TRBV7-6 and TRBJ2-3 gives the whole variable domain GAGVSQSPRYKVTKRGQDVALRCDPISGHVSLYWYRQALGQGPEFLTYFNYEAQQDKSGLPNDRFSAERPEGSISTLTIQRTEQRDSAMYRCASSLALRGRGADTQYFGPGTRLTVL.

This clonotype has more than one count but fewer than ten. The rearrangement uses TRBV11-2 and TRBJ2-1; D gene unclear. V was pared by 6 bases and J by 4 bases, with 19 bases between. From germline, CDR1 is SGHAT and CDR2 FQNNGV. The CDR3 is made up of 16 amino acids. The CDR3: CASSFLSEMSYNEQFF. Here the CDR3 DNA reads TGTGCCAGCAGTTTCCTCTCGGAGATGAGTTACAATGAGCAGTTCTTC.

This clonotype was counted a few times. The chain recombines TRBV29-1 with TRBJ2-3; 9 nucleotides agree with TRBD1. Germline-derived CDR1 and CDR2 are SQVTM and ANQGSEA. Losses at the gene ends were 4 bases for V and 6 bases for J; bases not matched to a gene: 2. The CDR3 runs 12 residues. The CDR3 loop reads CSVATGGDTQYF. As DNA, the CDR3 is TGCAGCGTTGCTACAGGGGGCGATACGCAGTATTTT.

At least ten counts were recorded for this clonotype. V and J are TRBV7-2 and TRBJ2-7; no firm D call. Trimming took 4 bases from V and 3 from J, leaving 13 bases between them. CDR1 and CDR2 (germline): SGHTA, FQGNSA. This CDR3 spans 14 amino acids. DNA for the CDR3: TGTGCCAGCAGCTCTCCCATGTCGATCTACGAGCAGTACTTC. It translates to CASSSPMSIYEQYF.